The 31 T cell receptor beta chains listed next were all sequenced from one sample in a study of Graves' ophthalmopathy and Graves' hyperthyroidism. For repertoire sequencing, the TCR beta CDR3 regions were amplified from RNA transcripts. HTBI primers were used in a first-round RT-PCR, which preceded a second-round multiplex PCR. TCRdb processed the multiplex PCR reads anew with MiXCR; each CDR3 protein has one entry. The profile shows roughly 480,000 distinct CDR3 sequences, about 15% of them singletons. Sequencing input: blood. All receptors derive from a woman younger than 45 with Graves' ophthalmopathy.

This clonotype has a count of ten or more. This sequence joins TRBV15 and TRBJ1-3; D remains ambiguous. Germline CDR1 reads LNHNV; CDR2 reads YYDKDF (reference sequence). The V end lost 8 bases, the J end lost 0 bases, and 5 bases lay between the germline ends. This CDR3 spans 12 amino acids. The CDR3 DNA reads TGTGCCACCGCGGTCTCTGGAAACACCATATATTTT. It codes for CATAVSGNTIYF.

This clonotype was seen ten or more times. V and J are TRBV9 and TRBJ1-1, with TRBD1 as a possible D gene (5 bases). The CDR3 totals 15 residues. The ends were cut back, 0 bases at V and 3 bases at J, with 12 bases in the middle. Germline CDR1 is SGDLS and CDR2 is YYNGEE. The CDR3 DNA is TGTGCCAGCAGCGTAGACCCCTTGGGGGACACTGAAGCTTTCTTT. Its translation: CASSVDPLGDTEAFF.

Concerning this clonotype: A much larger clone sits a single nucleotide away, making a read error possible. The chain carries TRBV7-2 and TRBJ2-5, with D tentatively TRBD2 (5 bases). The germline gives CDR1 SGHTA, CDR2 FQGNSA. V lost 7 bases to trimming and J lost 8 bases, with 14 bases between them. CDR3 length: 12 residues. The DNA of the CDR3 is TGTGCCAGCATCTTTAATGCGGGTACCCAGTACTTC. The encoded protein is CASIFNAGTQYF. The full variable domain, in which reference TRBV7-2 and TRBJ2-5 provide the parts outside the CDR3, is GAGVSQSPSNKVTEKGKDVELRCDPISGHTALYWYRQSLGQGLEFLIYFQGNSAPDKSGLPSDRFSAERTGGSVSTLTIQRTQQEDSAVYLCASIFNAGTQYFGPGTRLLVL.

This clonotype was seen many times. The chain recombines TRBV20-1 with TRBJ2-7, with 11 bases matching TRBD1. Looked up from germline, CDR1 is DFQATT and CDR2 is SNEGSKA (reference sequence). The CDR3 loop spans 14 amino acids. J lost 3 bases, V lost 8 bases, and 9 bases had no gene match. The CDR3 nucleotides read TGCAGTACCCGACCGGGACAGGGGGGCTACGAGCAGTACTTC. Residues: CSTRPGQGGYEQYF.

CDR3 bases: TGCGCCAGCAGCTTGCGAGTAGGTAGCGGGAGTGCGGCCCACGAGCAGTACTTC. The encoded protein is CASSLRVGSGSAAHEQYF. This chain uses TRBV5-1 with TRBJ2-7; 9 bases match TRBD2. From germline, CDR1 is SGHRS and CDR2 YFSETQ. The CDR3 spans 18 residues. Trimming cost V 1 base and J 5 bases; bases outside gene matches: 16.

This clonotype was seen at least ten times. The chain has TRBV12-3 or TRBV12-4 and TRBJ2-7, with D perhaps TRBD1 (6 bases). Trimming shortened V by 6 bases and J by 3 bases, and 12 bases separated the two germline ends. This CDR3 contains 13 residues. CDR3 residues: CASSRTEYYEQYF. The DNA for the CDR3 is TGTGCCAGCAGCCGGACAGAGTACTACGAGCAGTACTTC.

This clonotype was recorded many times. This sequence joins TRBV6-5 and TRBJ2-5; D is perhaps TRBD1 or TRBD2 (5 bases each). The CDR3 covers 14 residues. V dropped 10 bases and J dropped 1 base, with 16 bases sitting between them. Germline CDR1 is MNHEY and CDR2 is SVGAGI. The CDR3 loop reads CATGDGGGQETQYF. The CDR3 nucleotides are TGTGCCACCGGGGACGGAGGAGGCCAAGAGACCCAGTACTTC.

This clonotype was picked up many times. The chain is built from TRBV6-1 and TRBJ2-2; D gene unclear. V dropped 2 bases and J dropped 5 bases, with 15 bases sitting between them. CDR3 length: 16 amino acids. From germline, CDR1 is MNHNS and CDR2 SASEGT. This CDR3 reads CASSESERTETGELFF. The DNA for the CDR3 is TGTGCCAGCAGTGAATCGGAGAGGACGGAAACCGGGGAGCTGTTTTTT.

This clonotype appeared many times. This chain joins TRBV10-3 and TRBJ1-5; TRBD1 is a possible D gene (5 bases). CDR1 is ENHRY and CDR2 is SYGVKD in the germline V gene. The CDR3 totals 14 residues. V lost 5 bases and J 2 bases, leaving 10 bases between the germline ends. The CDR3 coding sequence is TGTGCCATCAGTCGGGGGGAGGGCAATCAGCCCCAGCATTTT. Translating gives CAISRGEGNQPQHF.

In this sample, this clonotype turned up many times. The V gene is TRBV28, the J gene TRBJ2-7; 12 bases are shared with TRBD2. The length of the CDR3 is 15 residues. Germline CDR1 MDHEN, CDR2 SYDVKM. Losses at the gene ends were 5 bases for V and 2 bases for J; bases not matched to a gene: 4. In DNA form, the CDR3 reads TGTGCCAGCAGTAGCGGACTAGCGGGGCCCTACGAGCAGTACTTC. Residues: CASSSGLAGPYEQYF.

There are many counts of this clonotype. The rearrangement links TRBV4-1 to TRBJ2-5; a possible D gene is TRBD2 (5 bases). Germline V lookup: CDR1 MGHRA, CDR2 YSYEKL. The CDR3 sequence is 13 residues long. V lost 4 bases and J 3 bases, leaving 9 bases between the germline ends. The CDR3: CASSLSREETQYF. CDR3 sequence (DNA): TGCGCCAGCAGCCTTTCGCGGGAAGAGACCCAGTACTTC.

This clonotype showed up many times. V is TRBV7-9 and J is TRBJ1-6; 7 bases align to TRBD1. Germline-derived CDR1 and CDR2 are SEHNR and FQNEAQ (reference sequence). V was pared by 5 bases and J by 5 bases, with 6 bases of the junction left unmatched. This CDR3 comprises 15 residues. The CDR3 sequence: CASSQRDSDNSPLHF. The CDR3 DNA reads as TGTGCCAGCAGCCAAAGGGACAGTGATAATTCACCCCTCCACTTT.

This clonotype was detected ten times or more. The chain is built from TRBV7-2 and TRBJ1-2; perhaps TRBD1 as D (6 bases). V lost 5 bases and J lost 3, with 16 bases in between. Germline values: CDR1 SGHTA, CDR2 FQGNSA. The CDR3 loop spans 15 amino acids. This chain's CDR3 is CASSTRRGGDYGYTF. The CDR3, as DNA: TGTGCCAGCAGCACCCGGAGGGGGGGCGACTATGGCTACACCTTC. Drawing the rest from reference TRBV7-2 and TRBJ1-2, the complete variable domain is GAGVSQSPSNKVTEKGKDVELRCDPISGHTALYWYRQSLGQGLEFLIYFQGNSAPDKSGLPSDRFSAERTGGSVSTLTIQRTQQEDSAVYLCASSTRRGGDYGYTFGSGTRLTVV.

This clonotype showed up many times. The V call is TRBV11-3, the J call TRBJ1-1; weak D call: TRBD1 (5 bases). V lost 0 bases and J 5 bases, leaving 10 bases between the germline ends. CDR1 and CDR2 from the germline V gene are SGHNT and YENEEA. The CDR3 consists of 14 residues. CDR3 amino acids: CASSLDPGGTEAFF. In DNA form, the CDR3 reads TGTGCCAGCAGCTTAGATCCGGGGGGAACTGAAGCTTTCTTT.

The sample holds many counts of this clonotype. This sequence joins TRBV6-1 and TRBJ1-1; D gene unclear. The CDR3 runs to 12 residues. V lost 2 bases, J lost 3 bases, and 4 bases lay in between. In germline, CDR1 is MNHNS, CDR2 SASEGT. CDR3 sequence (DNA): TGTGCCAGCAGTGAAAGGTACACTGAAGCTTTCTTT. Its translation is CASSERYTEAFF.

This clonotype has at least ten counts. J is TRBJ1-5 and V is TRBV6-1; D uncertain. Per germline, CDR1 MNHNS and CDR2 SASEGT. The V gene lost 3 bases and the J gene lost 7 bases, with 4 bases spanning the gap. CDR3 length equals 11 residues. CDR3 nucleotide sequence: TGTGCCAGCAGTGACGGGCAGCCCCAGCATTTT. Translating it yields CASSDGQPQHF.

The chain uses TRBV6-5 and TRBJ2-5; 8 nucleotides align to TRBD2. Germline CDR1 is MNHEY and CDR2 is SVGAGI. Unmatched junction bases numbered 6, after V lost 0 bases and J lost 6 bases. This CDR3 contains 15 residues. The CDR3 sequence is CASSYSGGSGKTQYF. The CDR3 nucleotides are TGTGCCAGCAGTTACTCGGGAGGTAGCGGGAAGACCCAGTACTTC.

The table lists this clonotype with many counts. V usage is TRBV6-9 and J usage is TRBJ2-7, with TRBD1 matching 9 bases. The CDR3 is 15 residues long. Germline V lookup: CDR1 MNHGY, CDR2 SVAAGI. V was clipped by 5 bases and J by 0 bases; unmatched bases: 5. The CDR3 DNA follows: TGTGCCAGCAGTCACGGGACAGGGTACTCCTACGAGCAGTACTTC. It translates to CASSHGTGYSYEQYF.

This clonotype was counted a few times. Since a much larger clone is just one base distant, this may be a read error. The chain is built from TRBV6-5 and TRBJ2-7; 7 bases line up with TRBD1. CDR3 length: 14 residues. The V gene's germline CDR1 is MNHEY and CDR2 SVGAGI. The CDR3 spells CAGSFGTEPYEQYF. CDR3 DNA: TGTGCCGGCAGTTTCGGGACAGAGCCTTACGAGCAGTACTTC.

This clonotype has a count of ten or more. J is TRBJ2-7 and V is TRBV19; 8 nucleotides align to TRBD1. The V gene's germline CDR1 is LNHDA and CDR2 SQIVND (reference sequence). This CDR3 contains 14 residues. After removal of 6 bases from V and 6 bases from J, the junction contained 10 bases not matched to a gene. CDR3: CASREYGQGIEQYF. In DNA form, the CDR3 reads TGTGCCAGTAGGGAATATGGACAGGGCATCGAGCAGTACTTC.

This clonotype was counted ten times or more. The chain employs TRBV5-1 and TRBJ2-5; the match to TRBD2 covers 10 bases. The CDR3 totals 15 residues. Per germline, CDR1 SGHRS and CDR2 YFSETQ. V lost 5 bases to trimming and J lost 1 base; unmatched junction nucleotides: 5. CDR3 bases: TGCGCCAGCAGAACTAGCGGGATAATCCAAGAGACCCAGTACTTC. Translated: CASRTSGIIQETQYF.

This clonotype was detected only a few times. CDR3 amino acids: CAWNVEVSQFTGELFF. The CDR3, as DNA: TGTGCCTGGAACGTTGAAGTCAGTCAGTTCACCGGGGAGCTGTTTTTT. The rearrangement uses TRBV30 and TRBJ2-2, with unresolved D. Trimming cost V 4 bases and J 4 bases, with 19 bases left between them. Germline CDR1 GTSNPN, CDR2 SVGIG (reference sequence). The CDR3 covers 16 residues.

This clonotype appeared many times. The chain uses TRBV6-1 and TRBJ1-1; D may be TRBD1 (6 bases). V was clipped by 4 bases and J by 3 bases, with 12 bases between them. The CDR3 has 14 residues. The germline V gene has CDR1 MNHNS and CDR2 SASEGT. The CDR3 loop is CASSADRTYTEAFF. DNA for the CDR3: TGTGCCAGCAGTGCTGACAGGACTTACACTGAAGCTTTCTTT.

CDR3 residues: CASSQRRQDQETQYF. The CDR3, as DNA: TGCGCCAGCAGCCAACGCCGACAGGATCAAGAGACCCAGTACTTC. The chain has TRBV4-1 and TRBJ2-5; D possibly corresponds to TRBD1 (6 bases). The ends were cut back, 2 bases at V and 2 bases at J, with 12 bases in the middle. This CDR3 is built from 15 residues. In germline, CDR1 is MGHRA, CDR2 YSYEKL.

This clonotype was recorded at least ten times. The rearrangement uses TRBV6-5 and TRBJ1-1, with 7 positions matching TRBD1. This CDR3 is built from 14 residues. V trimming: 4 bases; J trimming: 1 base; junction bases outside the gene matches: 3. In germline, CDR1 is MNHEY, CDR2 SVGAGI. CDR3 amino acids: CASSSGQTNTEAFF. Here the CDR3 DNA reads TGTGCCAGCAGTTCGGGACAGACGAACACTGAAGCTTTCTTT.

This clonotype has at least ten counts. The chain uses TRBV5-1 and TRBJ1-5; TRBD1 matches 8 bases. Germline CDR1 is SGHRS and CDR2 is YFSETQ. The CDR3 runs to 15 residues. After removal of 0 bases from V and 4 bases from J, the junction contained 3 bases not matched to a gene. CDR3 coding DNA: TGCGCCAGCAGCTTGGGCGACAGGGGAAATCAGCCCCAGCATTTT. Residues: CASSLGDRGNQPQHF.

This clonotype was counted only a few times. The rearrangement joins TRBV18 to TRBJ2-7; no definite D call. Between the trimmed V and J ends, which lost 6 bases and 4 bases, there was a span of 10 bases. The CDR3 extends over 12 amino acids. Per the germline V gene, CDR1 is KGHSH and CDR2 is LQKENI. The CDR3 spells CASSNVVYEQYF. The DNA for the CDR3 is TGTGCCAGCTCCAACGTTGTATACGAGCAGTACTTC.

A few counts support this clonotype. The chain couples TRBV28 to TRBJ1-3; 9 bases are a match to TRBD1. The CDR3 runs to 16 residues. Germline V gene sequence: CDR1 MDHEN, CDR2 SYDVKM. The ends lost 6 bases at V and 4 bases at J; junction bases unmatched: 10. CDR3 region: CASSLGWTGVGNTIYF. Here the CDR3 DNA reads TGTGCCAGCAGCCTAGGGTGGACAGGGGTCGGAAACACCATATATTTT. The full variable domain, with the rest looked up from reference TRBV28 and TRBJ1-3, is DVKVTQSSRYLVKRTGEKVFLECVQDMDHENMFWYRQDPGLGLRLIYFSYDVKMKEKGDIPEGYSVSREKKERFSLILESASTNQTSMYLCASSLGWTGVGNTIYFGEGSWLTVV.

This clonotype showed up many times. The rearrangement uses TRBV28 and TRBJ2-4; maybe TRBD1 (5 bases). V was trimmed by 6 bases and J by 0 bases, leaving 15 bases between them. Germline V lookup: CDR1 MDHEN, CDR2 SYDVKM. The CDR3 is 16 amino acids. The CDR3 DNA is TGTGCCAGCAGCCCCCGACAGAGTCTAGCCAAAAACATTCAGTACTTC. This encodes CASSPRQSLAKNIQYF.

This clonotype was seen repeatedly, ten times or more. The V gene is TRBV6-5, the J gene TRBJ2-2; D is unresolved. Germline V gene lookup returns CDR1 MNHEY and CDR2 SVGAGI. This CDR3 region has 14 residues. Trimming cost V 7 bases and J 0 bases, with 9 bases left between them. CDR3 sequence (DNA): TGTGCCAGCATTAGGGCACCGAACACCGGGGAGCTGTTTTTT. Residues: CASIRAPNTGELFF.

This clonotype was counted ten times or more. The rearrangement joins TRBV15 to TRBJ1-1, with D maybe TRBD1 (5 bases). CDR1 and CDR2 from the germline V gene are LNHNV and YYDKDF (reference sequence). The CDR3 length is 18 residues. The V end was cut by 0 bases, the J end by 4 bases, with 21 bases between. CDR3 DNA: TGTGCCACCAGCAGAGACCGGTCAGCACCCCGGGGCGGCACTGAAGCTTTCTTT. This encodes CATSRDRSAPRGGTEAFF.